Described below is a single T cell receptor beta chain sequence and its context. Antigen specificity is unknown. This specimen belongs to a study of blood T cells in healthy people across ages. General study findings and limits: What prevented conclusive comparison of naive and antigen-experienced cells was that PBMCs were unsorted.

CDR1 and CDR2 (germline): SGHVS, FQNEAQ. This CDR3 has 15 residues. Trimming shortened V by 0 bases and J by 4 bases, and 11 bases separated the two germline ends. The use of a sample-barcoded 5' primer and a J-beta primer mix characterized a second PCR of 7 to 11 cycles. Carrying 12 random nucleotides, a template-switch adaptor labeled each individual cDNA molecule. TCRdb redid the calling of the 5' RACE reads with MiXCR, one entry per CDR3 protein. The sample contains 850,000 to 1,300,000 distinct CDR3 sequences, 40% to 45% of which appear only once. Isolated per sample were at least 7 million PBMCs.

The sequence was obtained from a woman aged 60-75 years in good health. What was sequenced was blood. This chain joins TRBV7-8 and TRBJ2-3; D unclear. CDR3 in DNA: TGTGCCAGCAGCTTAGCCCAGGTTAGGGCAGATACGCAGTATTTT. It codes for CASSLAQVRADTQYF.